This entry describes one T cell receptor beta chain. Its antigen is still unknown. From germline, CDR1 is MNHNS and CDR2 SASEGT. This CDR3 comprises 14 residues. V dropped 5 bases and J dropped 3 bases, with 14 bases sitting between them. Naivety among CD8 cells was defined by CD45RO negativity and positive CCR7 selection, thereby excluding terminally differentiated effector memory CD45RA+ cells. The data originate from a study of shared clonotypes between healthy human individuals. Broader study findings: Generation probabilities of non-shared clonotypes were lower (relative to those shared by all four donors).

The table came from immunoSEQ multiplex PCR; TCRdb's copy has only in-frame clones and leaves some out. The table has 1.5 million to 2.5 million clones, about 94% seen once. J is TRBJ2-7 and V is TRBV6-1, with D maybe TRBD1 (6 bases). Sequencing was carried out using naive CD8+ T cells sorted from blood. The sequence was obtained from a man between 18 and 29 years old in good health. The chain's CDR3 is CASSLTGFLYEQYF. The CDR3 coding sequence is TGTGCCAGCAGTTTAACAGGGTTTCTCTACGAGCAGTACTTC.